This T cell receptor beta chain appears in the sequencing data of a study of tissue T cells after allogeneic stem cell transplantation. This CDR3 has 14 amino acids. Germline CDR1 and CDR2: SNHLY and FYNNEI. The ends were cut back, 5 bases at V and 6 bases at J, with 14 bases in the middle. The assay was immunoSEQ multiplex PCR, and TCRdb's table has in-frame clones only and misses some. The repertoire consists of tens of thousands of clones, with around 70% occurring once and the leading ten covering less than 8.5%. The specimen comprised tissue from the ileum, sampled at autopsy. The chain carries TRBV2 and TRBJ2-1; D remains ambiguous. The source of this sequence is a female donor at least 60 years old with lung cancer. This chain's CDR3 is CASSQDGVPNEQFF. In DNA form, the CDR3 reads TGTGCCAGCAGTCAGGACGGAGTTCCCAATGAGCAGTTCTTC.